One and the same sample provided the 27 T cell receptor beta chains below, sequenced in a study of blood T cell repertoires in COVID-19. Some clones are missing from TCRdb's copy, which holds only in-frame ones; the method was immunoSEQ multiplex PCR. The sample lists some 53,000 clones, approximately 84% occurring once. The specimen sequenced was peripheral blood. These receptors came from a human donor with active COVID-19. The donor label of this sample is uncertain.

V and J are TRBV7-2 and TRBJ2-1, with 8 positions matching TRBD2. After removal of 3 bases from V and 9 bases from J, the junction contained 19 bases not matched to a gene. CDR3 length equals 18 residues. Per germline, CDR1 SGHTA and CDR2 FQGNSA. The CDR3 protein is CASSFGLGRQRGRSEQFF. The CDR3 nucleotides read TGTGCCAGCAGCTTTGGGTTAGGCCGTCAGCGGGGGCGTTCTGAGCAGTTCTTC.

This clone was observed a single time. V usage is TRBV6-6 and J usage is TRBJ1-5; D call uncertain. The CDR3 runs to 24 residues. Germline-derived CDR1 and CDR2 are MNHNY and SVGAGI (reference sequence). V was trimmed by 5 bases and J by 2 bases, leaving 40 bases between them. The CDR3 reads CASSPGAGFSGSFSSGPRNQPQHF. CDR3 bases: TGTGCCAGCAGTCCGGGAGCCGGTTTTTCCGGAAGTTTTTCCTCCGGACCCCGCAATCAGCCCCAGCATTTT.

V is TRBV7-2 and J is TRBJ2-7, with 10 bases identical to TRBD2. Losses at the gene ends were 7 bases for V and 6 bases for J; bases not matched to a gene: 9. The CDR3 extends over 14 amino acids. CDR1 SGHTA and CDR2 FQGNSA come from the germline V gene. The CDR3 DNA is TGTGCCAGCAACCTTTTAGCGGGGGGTGGCGAGCAGTACTTC. This encodes CASNLLAGGGEQYF. Using reference TRBV7-2 and TRBJ2-7 for the parts outside the CDR3, the full variable domain is GAGVSQSPSNKVTEKGKDVELRCDPISGHTALYWYRQSLGQGLEFLIYFQGNSAPDKSGLPSDRFSAERTGGSVSTLTIQRTQQEDSAVYLCASNLLAGGGEQYFGPGTRLTVT.

The chain couples TRBV6-5 to TRBJ2-2, with D perhaps TRBD1 (5 bases). Trimming shortened V by 5 bases and J by 6 bases, and 13 bases separated the two germline ends. Looked up from germline, CDR1 is MNHEY and CDR2 is SVGAGI. The length of the CDR3 is 14 residues. The CDR3 region is CASSPTGRAGELFF. The CDR3 coding sequence is TGTGCCAGCAGTCCTACAGGACGGGCCGGGGAGCTGTTTTTT.

This rearrangement joins TRBV6-1 to TRBJ2-1; 13 bases are shared with TRBD2. Germline CDR1 MNHNS, CDR2 SASEGT. The trim removed 4 bases at V and 0 bases at J, leaving 9 bases unmatched. This CDR3 has 19 amino acids. The CDR3 protein is CASSVGPGLAGPSYNEQFF. The CDR3 bases are TGTGCCAGCAGTGTCGGTCCGGGACTAGCGGGACCCTCCTACAATGAGCAGTTCTTC.

V is TRBV4-1 and J is TRBJ2-7; 7 bases agree with TRBD1. The CDR3 sequence is 14 residues long. V was clipped by 1 base and J by 1 base; unmatched bases: 1. The germline CDR1 and CDR2 sequences are MGHRA and YSYEKL. CDR3 sequence reads: CASSQGQGSYEQYF. CDR3 in DNA: TGCGCCAGCAGCCAAGGACAGGGTTCCTACGAGCAGTACTTC.

This clone is a singleton in its sample. This chain joins TRBV9 and TRBJ2-2, with TRBD1 identical over 7 bases. V gave up 2 bases and J gave up 7 bases; unmatched junction bases: 8. CDR1 and CDR2 from the germline V gene are SGDLS and YYNGEE. The CDR3 covers 15 residues. Written as DNA, the CDR3 is TGTGCCAGCAGCGTGAAAACAGGGGCCGGCGGGGAGCTGTTTTTT. Translating it yields CASSVKTGAGGELFF.

The table lists this clone with a count of one. The chain uses TRBV7-3 and TRBJ2-3; 7 nucleotides match TRBD2. This CDR3 has 15 residues. Trimming removed 1 base from V and 0 bases from J; junction bases left unmatched: 1. The germline V gene encodes CDR1 SGHTA and CDR2 FQGTGA. CDR3 residues: CASSLKAGSTDTQYF. The CDR3 bases are TGTGCCAGCAGCTTAAAAGCGGGGAGCACAGATACGCAGTATTTT.

The chain is built from TRBV19 and TRBJ1-2, with D perhaps matching TRBD1 (6 bases). The CDR3 is 15 residues long. Germline V CDR1 and CDR2: LNHDA, SQIVND (reference sequence). Trimming cost V 2 bases and J 6 bases, with 16 bases left between them. CDR3 coding DNA: TGTGCCAGTAGTATAAAGGGACAAAGGTTTCATGGCTACACCTTC. Translating it yields CASSIKGQRFHGYTF.

This rearrangement joins TRBV9 to TRBJ1-3; 9 bases fit TRBD1. CDR3 length equals 17 residues. V lost 2 bases and J lost 2; bases outside the gene matches: 8. Germline V lookup: CDR1 SGDLS, CDR2 YYNGEE. CDR3: CASSVWTGDSPGNTIYF. For the CDR3, the DNA is TGTGCCAGCAGCGTGTGGACAGGGGACTCACCTGGAAACACCATATATTTT.

The chain's CDR3 is CSVEGDREQETQYF. For the CDR3, the DNA is TGCAGCGTTGAGGGGGACAGGGAACAAGAGACCCAGTACTTC. This rearrangement joins TRBV29-1 to TRBJ2-5, with 9 bases matching TRBD1. This CDR3 has 14 amino acids. V trimming: 3 bases; J trimming: 2 bases; junction bases outside the gene matches: 4. Germline CDR1 and CDR2: SQVTM and ANQGSEA. Looking up the rest from reference TRBV29-1 and TRBJ2-5 gives the full variable domain: SAVISQKPSRDICQRGTSLTIQCQVDSQVTMMFWYRQQPGQSLTLIATANQGSEATYESGFVIDKFPISRPNLTFSTLTVSNMSPEDSSIYLCSVEGDREQETQYFGPGTRLLVL.

This chain connects TRBV11-2 to TRBJ1-1; D is uncertain. Germline-derived CDR1 and CDR2 are SGHAT and FQNNGV. V was shortened by 2 bases and J by 1 base, with 11 bases between the two germline ends. The CDR3 covers 15 residues. CDR3 DNA: TGTGCCAGCAGCTTATCGGCCAGCGCGAACACTGAAGCTTTCTTT. Protein product: CASSLSASANTEAFF.

The genes are TRBV19 and TRBJ1-4; 10 bases map to TRBD1. Germline CDR1 and CDR2: LNHDA and SQIVND (reference sequence). The CDR3 has 15 amino acids. Trimming removed 5 bases from V and 5 bases from J; junction bases left unmatched: 5. This chain's CDR3 is CASSPLDRGNEKLFF. The CDR3 region has the DNA TGTGCCAGTAGTCCCCTGGACAGGGGGAATGAAAAACTGTTTTTT.

DNA for the CDR3: TGTGCCAGCAGTTACTGGGGGGATGAAAAACTGTTTTTT. It is translated as CASSYWGDEKLFF. The J gene is TRBJ1-4, the V gene TRBV6-5; the D gene is possibly TRBD1 (5 bases). Looked up from germline, CDR1 is MNHEY and CDR2 is SVGAGI. This CDR3 has 13 residues. V was trimmed by 1 base and J by 6 bases, leaving 6 bases between them.

The chain has TRBV19 and TRBJ1-1; TRBD1 matches 7 bases. The V gene end was trimmed by 1 base and the J gene end by 5 bases; junction bases not matched to a gene: 7. From germline, CDR1 is LNHDA and CDR2 SQIVND (reference sequence). The CDR3 covers 15 residues. The CDR3 region is CASSIVRTGITEAFF. The CDR3 DNA sequence: TGTGCCAGTAGTATAGTCCGGACAGGAATAACTGAAGCTTTCTTT.

The chain combines TRBV3-1 (or the pseudogene TRBV3-2) with TRBJ1-1; D possibly corresponds to TRBD1 (6 bases). The V end lost 1 base, the J end lost 5 bases, and 11 bases lay between the germline ends. Looked up from germline, CDR1 is LGHDT and CDR2 is YNNKEL (reference sequence). CDR3 length equals 14 residues. CDR3 amino acids: CASSQVSGETEAFF. In DNA form, the CDR3 reads TGTGCCAGCAGCCAAGTGTCAGGGGAGACTGAAGCTTTCTTT.

The rearrangement links TRBV21-1 to TRBJ1-5; the table's D call, TRBD1, has no DNA check behind it. TRBV21-1 represents a pseudogene. The CDR3 has 18 residues. The CDR3 DNA is TGTGCCAGCAGCAAACTGGGGACAGGGGTCTATTTCGGTCAGCCCCAGCATTTT. Translating gives CASSKLGTGVYFGQPQHF.

The chain joins TRBV7-8 to TRBJ1-2; D unresolved. This CDR3 has 13 amino acids. Trimming removed 1 base at V and 3 bases at J, with 6 bases between. CDR1 and CDR2 (germline): SGHVS, FQNEAQ. This CDR3 is CASSLDRDYGYTF. The CDR3 DNA is TGTGCCAGCAGCTTAGACAGAGACTATGGCTACACCTTC.

The chain's CDR3 is CASSPIAGDTQYF. As DNA, the CDR3 is TGTGCCAGCAGCCCGATAGCTGGAGATACGCAGTATTTT. J is TRBJ2-3 and V is TRBV5-6; no clear D gene. Trimming cost V 4 bases and J 5 bases, with 11 bases left between them. Germline V CDR1 and CDR2: SGHDT, YYEEEE. The CDR3 is made up of 13 amino acids.

This chain joins TRBV27 and TRBJ1-2; a possible D gene is TRBD1 (6 bases). Trimming left V 2 bases short and J 7 bases short, with 11 bases between. The CDR3 loop spans 13 amino acids. The germline V gene encodes CDR1 MNHEY and CDR2 SMNVEV (reference sequence). CDR3 sequence reads: CASSLSAGVGYTF. In DNA form, the CDR3 reads TGTGCCAGCAGTTTAAGCGCAGGGGTTGGCTACACCTTC.

The chain's CDR3 is CASSTQGLAGGYNEQFF. The CDR3 nucleotides read TGTGCCAGCAGCACCCAGGGACTAGCGGGGGGCTACAATGAGCAGTTCTTC. V usage is TRBV7-3 and J usage is TRBJ2-1; 15 bases fit TRBD2. J was trimmed by 3 bases and V by 5 bases; bases with no gene match: 5. Germline CDR1 is SGHTA and CDR2 is FQGTGA. The length of the CDR3 is 17 residues.

This clone is a singleton in its sample. V and J are TRBV19 and TRBJ2-5; 9 bases fit TRBD1. Germline assignment: CDR1 LNHDA and CDR2 SQIVND (reference sequence). The CDR3 extends over 13 amino acids. V dropped 8 bases and J dropped 9; count of bases not matched to a gene: 10. The CDR3 is CASRDRVSGAQYF. For the CDR3, the DNA is TGTGCCAGTCGGGACAGGGTTTCAGGGGCCCAGTACTTC.

The chain is built from TRBV3-1 (or the pseudogene TRBV3-2) and TRBJ1-4, with 7 bases matching TRBD1. Germline V CDR1 and CDR2: LGHDT, YNNKEL (reference sequence). The CDR3 sequence is 14 residues long. The J segment lost 8 bases and the V segment lost 7 bases, leaving 10 bases of the junction unmatched. The CDR3 region has the DNA TGTGCCAGCACAACGACAGGGCTAGGCGAAAAACTGTTTTTT. Amino acid sequence: CASTTTGLGEKLFF.

This clone is a singleton in its sample. The rearrangement joins TRBV4-1 to TRBJ2-1, with D tentatively TRBD2 (6 bases). From germline, CDR1 is MGHRA and CDR2 YSYEKL. Trimming stripped 0 bases from V and 9 bases from J, with 15 bases between. The CDR3 totals 15 residues. The DNA of the CDR3 is TGCGCCAGCAGCCAAGAACCGGGGGACCCCGGTGAGCAGTTCTTC. It specifies CASSQEPGDPGEQFF.

Only one count was recorded for this clone. V is TRBV6-5 and J is TRBJ2-7, with D unclear. Trimming shortened V by 5 bases and J by 7 bases, and 9 bases separated the two germline ends. Germline V gene data show CDR1 as MNHEY and CDR2 as SVGAGI. The CDR3 consists of 11 residues. DNA for the CDR3: TGTGCCAGCAGTCAAAACTGGGAGCAGTACTTC. Amino acids: CASSQNWEQYF.

The V call is TRBV7-9, the J call TRBJ2-7, with TRBD2 matching 8 bases. The CDR3 loop spans 17 amino acids. Unmatched junction bases numbered 13, after V lost 1 base and J lost 5 bases. CDR1 SEHNR and CDR2 FQNEAQ come from the germline V gene (reference sequence). The CDR3 region is CASSLDLGTRAGHEQYF. The CDR3, as DNA: TGTGCCAGCAGCTTAGATCTAGGGACTAGAGCGGGCCACGAGCAGTACTTC.

The rearrangement links TRBV29-1 to TRBJ1-2; D is unresolved. This CDR3 comprises 12 residues. Germline lookup yields CDR1 SQVTM and CDR2 ANQGSEA. Trimming cost V 3 bases and J 2 bases, with 7 bases left between them. The CDR3 bases are TGCAGCGTTGACACTTTAAACTATGGCTACACCTTC. Encoded protein: CSVDTLNYGYTF.